The 17 T cell receptor beta chains below were found in one sample sequenced in a study of blood T cells in healthy people across ages. Alongside a J-beta primer mix, a sample-barcoded 5' primer served in a second PCR lasting about 7 to 12 cycles. One entry per CDR3 protein, called by TCRdb with MiXCR from the 5' RACE reads. The data hold 550,000 to 750,000 distinct CDR3 sequences, with under 25% observed a single time. The specimen sequenced was blood. All receptors come from a man between 65 and 80 years old in good health.

This chain joins TRBV5-4 and TRBJ1-1, with no clear D. V lost 2 bases and J 4 bases, leaving 9 bases between the germline ends. CDR3 size: 13 residues. Germline loops: CDR1 SGHNT, CDR2 YYREEE (reference sequence). The CDR3 nucleotides are TGTGCCAGCAGCTTCGCGGGAGGCACTGAAGCTTTCTTT. Its translation: CASSFAGGTEAFF. Filled out from reference TRBV5-4 and TRBJ1-1, the complete variable domain reads ETGVTQSPTHLIKTRGQQVTLRCSSQSGHNTVSWYQQALGQGPQFIFQYYREEENGRGNFPPRFSGLQFPNYSSELNVNALELDDSALYLCASSFAGGTEAFFGQGTRLTVV.

This clonotype came up a few times. This chain uses TRBV2 with TRBJ2-2; tentatively, D is TRBD1 or TRBD2 (5 bases each). The CDR3 loop spans 13 amino acids. The V and J ends lost 8 bases and 6 bases respectively, with 13 bases between them. CDR1 is SNHLY and CDR2 is FYNNEI in the germline V gene. CDR3 region: CASGTSPAGELFF. The CDR3 nucleotides are TGTGCCAGCGGGACCTCTCCGGCCGGGGAGCTGTTTTTT. The full variable domain, rest sourced from reference TRBV2 and TRBJ2-2, is EPEVTQTPSHQVTQMGQEVILRCVPISNHLYFYWYRQILGQKVEFLVSFYNNEISEKSEIFDDQFSVERPDGSNFTLKIRSTKLEDSAMYFCASGTSPAGELFFGEGSRLTVL.

This rearrangement joins TRBV20-1 to TRBJ2-4; no clear D gene. Trimming shortened V by 5 bases and J by 0 bases, and 11 bases separated the two germline ends. The CDR3 covers 14 residues. Germline values: CDR1 DFQATT, CDR2 SNEGSKA (reference sequence). This CDR3 reads CSAYTSLAKNIQYF. Here the CDR3 DNA reads TGCAGTGCTTACACCTCTTTAGCCAAAAACATTCAGTACTTC.

The sample holds a few counts of this clonotype. V is TRBV10-3 and J is TRBJ1-2; D is undetermined. V lost 0 bases and J lost 7, with 6 bases in between. Germline values: CDR1 ENHRY, CDR2 SYGVKD. The CDR3 contains 12 residues. This CDR3 reads CAISESASGYTF. In DNA form, the CDR3 reads TGTGCCATCAGTGAGTCGGCGAGTGGCTACACCTTC.

This chain connects TRBV20-1 to TRBJ1-1; 9 positions agree with TRBD1. The V gene's germline CDR1 is DFQATT and CDR2 SNEGSKA (reference sequence). Trimming took 6 bases from V and 4 from J; bases not matched to a gene: 6. The CDR3 is 13 amino acids. The CDR3 sequence is CSANRGLGTEAFF. Written as DNA, the CDR3 is TGCAGTGCAAACAGGGGGCTTGGCACTGAAGCTTTCTTT.

The V gene is TRBV20-1, the J gene TRBJ1-5; possible D gene TRBD1, 6 bases. V lost 3 bases to trimming and J lost 2 bases, with 14 bases between them. The germline CDR1 and CDR2 sequences are DFQATT and SNEGSKA (reference sequence). The CDR3 runs 15 residues. The CDR3 region is CSARVGGPGNQPQHF. The CDR3 nucleotides are TGCAGTGCTAGGGTCGGGGGGCCAGGCAATCAGCCCCAGCATTTT.

For the CDR3, the DNA is TGTGCCATTCCGACTAGCGGGAGCCACTACAATGAGCAGTTCTTC. It encodes CAIPTSGSHYNEQFF. V and J are TRBV19 and TRBJ2-1; 12 positions match TRBD2. V trimming: 10 bases; J trimming: 3 bases; junction bases outside the gene matches: 7. The CDR3 contains 15 residues. The germline V gene has CDR1 LNHDA and CDR2 SQIVND (reference sequence).

There are many counts of this clonotype. V usage is TRBV6-1 and J usage is TRBJ2-2, with a weak D call TRBD2 (6 bases). Trimming left V 4 bases short and J 4 bases short, with 10 bases between. CDR1 is MNHNS, CDR2 SASEGT, per germline. CDR3 length: 14 residues. The CDR3 is CASSGGVGTGELFF. For the CDR3, the DNA is TGTGCCAGCAGTGGGGGGGTCGGCACCGGGGAGCTGTTTTTT.

In this sample, this clonotype turned up a few times. The chain is built from TRBV7-9 and TRBJ2-5; D remains unclear. The germline CDR1 and CDR2 sequences are SEHNR and FQNEAQ (reference sequence). V lost 5 bases and J 2 bases, leaving 15 bases between the germline ends. There are 15 residues in the CDR3. Here the CDR3 reads CASSPTQRWQETQYF. DNA for the CDR3: TGTGCCAGCAGCCCAACCCAACGATGGCAAGAGACCCAGTACTTC.

The V gene is TRBV27, the J gene TRBJ1-1; the match to TRBD1 covers 7 bases. CDR3 length: 15 amino acids. Germline V gives CDR1 MNHEY, CDR2 SMNVEV (reference sequence). The ends lost 4 bases at V and 6 bases at J; junction bases unmatched: 11. The CDR3 here is CASSWGDRVGSEAFF. CDR3 sequence (DNA): TGTGCCAGCAGTTGGGGTGACAGGGTTGGGTCTGAAGCTTTCTTT.

This clonotype has only one observation. The junction differs from germline at one of its ends, possibly a read error. V usage is TRBV9 and J usage is TRBJ2-7, with a tentative D call TRBD2 (6 bases). This CDR3 spans 14 amino acids. Germline V gene lookup returns CDR1 SGDLS and CDR2 YYNGEE. The CDR3 sequence: CASSVDVGGYAQYF. The DNA of the CDR3 is TGTGCCAGCAGCGTAGACGTGGGAGGCTACGCGCAGTACTTC.

This clonotype was found many times. The chain recombines TRBV20-1 with TRBJ1-1; D remains ambiguous. The CDR3 has 14 residues. Germline CDR1 is DFQATT and CDR2 is SNEGSKA (reference sequence). Between the trimmed V and J ends, which lost 0 bases and 3 bases, there was a span of 11 bases. CDR3 nucleotide sequence: TGCAGTGCTAGAGATGCGAGGATGGACACTGAAGCTTTCTTT. Its protein is CSARDARMDTEAFF.

This clonotype was counted only a few times. The chain combines TRBV7-2 with TRBJ2-7; D could derive from TRBD1 or TRBD2 (5 bases each). V shed 5 bases and J shed 2 bases, with 10 bases lying between them. CDR1 is SGHTA, CDR2 FQGNSA, per germline. The CDR3 totals 13 residues. In DNA, the CDR3 is TGTGCCAGCAGCCGGGACCTTACCTACGAGCAGTACTTC. As protein: CASSRDLTYEQYF.

In its sample, this clonotype was seen a few times. The chain employs TRBV11-2 and TRBJ2-1; tentative D call: TRBD1 (6 bases). Trimming removed 2 bases from V and 8 bases from J, with 10 bases in between. The germline V gene encodes CDR1 SGHAT and CDR2 FQNNGV. This CDR3 is built from 13 residues. The DNA of the CDR3 is TGTGCCAGCAGCTTAAAACAGGGCTATGAGCAGTTCTTC. Translation gives CASSLKQGYEQFF.

This chain's CDR3 is CASSYGGADYEQYF. The CDR3 DNA reads TGTGCCAGCAGTTACGGGGGGGCAGACTACGAGCAGTACTTC. V usage is TRBV6-5 and J usage is TRBJ2-5; D is possibly TRBD2 (7 bases). The J call may be in error: the DNA end matches TRBJ2-7 better. The germline V gene has CDR1 MNHEY and CDR2 SVGAGI. CDR3 length: 14 amino acids.

This chain's CDR3 is CASSFSTGVSYEQYF. The CDR3 DNA reads TGTGCCAGCAGTTTCTCGACAGGTGTTTCCTACGAGCAGTACTTC. The rearrangement joins TRBV28 to TRBJ2-7; perhaps TRBD1 as D (6 bases). The CDR3 totals 15 residues. The germline V and J ends were trimmed by 3 bases and 1 base, with 13 bases remaining between them. Germline lookup yields CDR1 MDHEN and CDR2 SYDVKM.

This clonotype was counted only a few times. The gene calls are TRBV3-1 and TRBJ2-7, with 9 bases fitting TRBD1. V lost 3 bases and J lost 3; bases outside the gene matches: 6. CDR3 length: 15 residues. Germline V gene sequence: CDR1 LGHDT, CDR2 YNNKEL (reference sequence). Here the CDR3 DNA reads TGTGCCAGCAGCCACAGTCCGGGACAGGGCTACGAGCAGTACTTC. It is translated as CASSHSPGQGYEQYF.